Shown below are 14 T cell receptor beta chains from a single sample sequenced in a study of Ad26.COV2.S vaccination and SARS-CoV-2 variants. The treatment was: roughly 18 received Ad26.COV2.S at low or high dose, single or two shots; roughly five received placebo; per-sample allocation not given. The samples date from day 63 after the first vaccine or placebo injection. Assay: immunoSEQ multiplex PCR; the TCRdb copy retains only in-frame clones and omits some. The table lists fewer than 400,000 clones, 70% to 90% of them singletons. The sample consisted of peripheral blood, taken in a trial of Ad26.COV2.S vaccine versus placebo. These receptors were collected from a person aged 18 to 65 who received the Ad26.COV2.S COVID-19 vaccine or a placebo.

The V call is TRBV6-1, the J call TRBJ2-7; TRBD1 aligns across 7 bases. The CDR3 covers 14 residues. Looked up from germline, CDR1 is MNHNS and CDR2 is SASEGT. J lost 6 bases, V lost 3 bases, and 8 bases had no gene match. CDR3 region: CASSDKQGSGEQYF. In nucleotides, the CDR3 is TGTGCCAGCAGTGATAAACAGGGGTCGGGCGAGCAGTACTTC.

The V gene is TRBV2, the J gene TRBJ1-4, with D uncertain. There are 13 residues in the CDR3. Germline-derived CDR1 and CDR2 are SNHLY and FYNNEI. The V gene lost 11 bases and the J gene lost 2 bases, with 12 bases spanning the gap. The CDR3 region is CAVSVRTNEKLFF. DNA for the CDR3: TGTGCCGTAAGCGTCCGCACTAATGAAAAACTGTTTTTT.

The chain is built from TRBV6-5 and TRBJ2-1; 8 bases fit TRBD2. The CDR3 length is 16 residues. V was pared by 0 bases and J by 5 bases, with 6 bases of the junction left unmatched. CDR1 is MNHEY and CDR2 is SVGAGI in the germline V gene. CDR3 nucleotides: TGTGCCAGCAGTTACTCTACTAGCGGTCCTAACAATGAGCAGTTCTTC. Translating gives CASSYSTSGPNNEQFF.

This rearrangement joins TRBV18 to TRBJ1-4, with D maybe TRBD1 (5 bases). Trimming took 6 bases from V and 7 from J, leaving 15 bases between them. Germline V gene sequence: CDR1 KGHSH, CDR2 LQKENI. The CDR3 runs 14 residues. CDR3 sequence (DNA): TGTGCCAGCTCCCAAGACGGGGACGGTGAAAAACTGTTTTTT. Protein sequence: CASSQDGDGEKLFF.

The genes are TRBV6-2 or TRBV6-3 and TRBJ2-7; 9 bases line up with TRBD1. V dropped 5 bases and J dropped 3; count of bases not matched to a gene: 8. CDR1 MNHEY and CDR2 SVGEGT come from the germline V gene. The CDR3 runs 15 residues. CDR3 residues: CASSRRGQGSYEQYF. As DNA, the CDR3 is TGTGCCAGCAGTCGCCGGGGACAGGGAAGCTACGAGCAGTACTTC.

The rearrangement uses TRBV27 and TRBJ1-6; weak D call: TRBD1 (6 bases). CDR1 is MNHEY and CDR2 is SMNVEV in the germline V gene (reference sequence). This CDR3 has 14 residues. V was pared by 6 bases and J by 9 bases, with 15 bases between. The CDR3 protein is CASSYREASSPLHF. In DNA form, the CDR3 reads TGTGCCAGCAGCTACAGGGAAGCGAGTTCACCCCTCCACTTT.

The chain has TRBV5-1 and TRBJ1-5; 7 bases align to TRBD1. The length of the CDR3 is 15 residues. The V gene end was trimmed by 3 bases and the J gene end by 5 bases; junction bases not matched to a gene: 8. The germline gives CDR1 SGHRS, CDR2 YFSETQ. CDR3 nucleotides: TGCGCCAGCAGCTCCACAGGGGACGGGTATCAGCCCCAGCATTTT. It specifies CASSSTGDGYQPQHF.

The chain combines TRBV3-1 (or the pseudogene TRBV3-2) with TRBJ2-5; 7 bases align to TRBD2. CDR3 length: 14 amino acids. CDR1 is LGHDT, CDR2 YNNKEL, per germline (reference sequence). Trimming took 4 bases from V and 5 from J; bases not matched to a gene: 7. Here the CDR3 reads CASSLWGEGETQYF. The CDR3 nucleotides read TGTGCCAGCAGCCTTTGGGGGGAGGGGGAGACCCAGTACTTC.

The chain combines TRBV5-1 with TRBJ1-5; no reliable D call. CDR1 is SGHRS and CDR2 is YFSETQ in the germline V gene. The ends were cut back, 4 bases at V and 1 base at J, with 12 bases in the middle. This CDR3 comprises 15 residues. The CDR3 is CASSREPTSNQPQHF. The CDR3 bases are TGCGCCAGCAGCCGGGAGCCGACAAGCAATCAGCCCCAGCATTTT.

This clone has only one observation. This chain connects TRBV28 to TRBJ1-6; possible D gene TRBD1, 6 bases. Germline CDR1 is MDHEN and CDR2 is SYDVKM. Trimming pared 5 bases from V and 7 bases from J, leaving 15 bases between. This CDR3 contains 15 residues. The CDR3 protein is CASSNLKGGNSPLHF. As DNA, the CDR3 is TGTGCCAGCAGTAATCTGAAAGGGGGGAATTCACCCCTCCACTTT.

The chain joins TRBV5-1 to TRBJ2-3; 7 bases align to TRBD2. Germline CDR1 and CDR2: SGHRS and YFSETQ. The CDR3 covers 13 residues. V lost 1 base to trimming and J lost 6 bases; unmatched junction nucleotides: 2. In DNA, the CDR3 is TGCGCCAGCAGCTTGTTCGGGGGGGATACGCAGTATTTT. This translates into CASSLFGGDTQYF.

The CDR3 sequence: CASSYSEEKLFF. As DNA, the CDR3 is TGTGCCAGCAGTTACTCGGAGGAAAAACTGTTTTTT. The gene calls are TRBV6-6 and TRBJ1-4; D gene ambiguous. V lost 0 bases, J lost 8 bases, and 4 bases lay in between. This CDR3 has 12 residues. From germline, CDR1 is MNHNY and CDR2 SVGAGI (reference sequence).

This chain uses TRBV4-1 with TRBJ2-7; 8 bases line up with TRBD1. CDR1 is MGHRA and CDR2 is YSYEKL in the germline V gene. V gave up 5 bases and J gave up 0 bases; unmatched junction bases: 3. CDR3 size: 14 residues. CDR3: CASSTTGGSYEQYF. Written as DNA, the CDR3 is TGCGCCAGCAGCACCACAGGGGGCTCCTACGAGCAGTACTTC.

V gene TRBV28 combines with J gene TRBJ2-1; TRBD2 matches 12 bases. The germline CDR1 and CDR2 sequences are MDHEN and SYDVKM. The CDR3 runs 22 residues. V shed 3 bases, J shed 0 bases, and the junction held 18 bases outside the gene matches. CDR3 sequence: CASSFPLLAGGFPTISYNEQFF. Written as DNA, the CDR3 is TGTGCCAGCAGTTTCCCATTACTAGCGGGGGGATTCCCGACCATCTCCTACAATGAGCAGTTCTTC.